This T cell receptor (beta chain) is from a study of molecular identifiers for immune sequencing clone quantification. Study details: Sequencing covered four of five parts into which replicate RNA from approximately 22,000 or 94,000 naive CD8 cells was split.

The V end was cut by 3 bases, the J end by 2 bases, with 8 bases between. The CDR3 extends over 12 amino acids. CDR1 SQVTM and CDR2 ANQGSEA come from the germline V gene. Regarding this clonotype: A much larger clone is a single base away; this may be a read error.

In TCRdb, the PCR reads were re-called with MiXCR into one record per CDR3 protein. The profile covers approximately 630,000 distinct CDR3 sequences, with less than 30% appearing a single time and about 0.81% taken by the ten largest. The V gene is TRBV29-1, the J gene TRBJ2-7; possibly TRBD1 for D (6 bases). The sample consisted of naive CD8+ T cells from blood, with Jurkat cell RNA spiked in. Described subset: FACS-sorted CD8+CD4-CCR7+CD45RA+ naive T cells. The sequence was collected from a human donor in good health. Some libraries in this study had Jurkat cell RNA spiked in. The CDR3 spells CSVDRQAYEQYF. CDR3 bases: TGCAGCGTTGACCGACAGGCCTACGAGCAGTACTTC.